The text below deals with one TCR beta chain. V was clipped by 3 bases and J by 6 bases; unmatched bases: 6. The CDR3 extends over 14 amino acids. Germline CDR1 KGHSH, CDR2 LQKENI. The data were obtained in a study of beta chain features in type 1 diabetes. Blood was drawn once from each donor into heparinised tubes. The draws averaged about 110 mL. What was sequenced were expressed TCRB transcripts, since all of the isolated RNA had been reverse transcribed. Around 3.8 million reads per sample were averaged for naive, central memory and regulatory samples. Data came from immunoSEQ multiplex PCR; TCRdb stores just in-frame clones and leaves some out. The profile shows 350,000 to 450,000 clones, about 14% of them singletons.

The gene calls are TRBV18 and TRBJ2-5, with 8 positions matching TRBD2. This sequence originates from a man aged 25 to 40 in good health. The sequencing input was naive CD4+ T cells from blood. CDR3 protein: CASSPLTSGQTQYF. The CDR3 region has the DNA TGTGCCAGCTCACCCCTCACTAGCGGACAGACCCAGTACTTC.